This passage covers 12 T cell receptor beta chains from one sample sequenced in a study of T cell changes during pregnancy in multiple sclerosis. The protocol was immunoSEQ multiplex PCR, while the TCRdb copy is restricted to in-frame clones and leaves out a portion. The data hold some 9,100 clones, with more than 75% observed a single time. This sample comprised CD8+ T cells from peripheral blood mononuclear cells, obtained in the first trimester of pregnancy. The source of these receptors is a female donor in good health, enrolled as a control in a pregnancy study.

This sequence joins TRBV28 and TRBJ2-5; 9 nucleotides match TRBD1. The CDR3 extends over 15 amino acids. The germline V gene encodes CDR1 MDHEN and CDR2 SYDVKM. Germline trimming cut 0 bases from V and 5 bases from J; bases unmatched to any gene: 4. For the CDR3, the DNA is TGTGCCAGCAGTTTATGGGGACAGGGTTCGGAGACCCAGTACTTC. It codes for CASSLWGQGSETQYF.

The rearrangement uses TRBV4-2 and TRBJ2-3; TRBD2 matches at 11 bases. The CDR3 covers 15 residues. The germline V gene encodes CDR1 LGHNA and CDR2 YNFKEQ. With V trimmed by 4 bases and J by 7 bases, 7 bases remained unmatched. CDR3 sequence reads: CASSLAGTSGHTQYF. CDR3 DNA sequence: TGTGCCAGCAGCCTGGCCGGGACTAGCGGACATACGCAGTATTTT.

As for this clone: The junction shows a germline mismatch at one end, possibly a read error. The J gene is TRBJ2-3, the V gene TRBV2; 15 nucleotides line up with TRBD2. The CDR3 is 16 amino acids. The germline gives CDR1 SNHLY, CDR2 FYNNEI. The CDR3 DNA is TGTGCCAGCAGCGGGACTAGCGGGAGGAGCACATATACGCAGTATTTT. It is translated as CASSGTSGRSTYTQYF.

The DNA for the CDR3 is TGTGCCAGCAGTGAAACCTCGGGGGGCCAAGAGACCCAGTACTTC. Its translation is CASSETSGGQETQYF. This chain links TRBV6-1 with TRBJ2-5; 7 positions match TRBD2. The V and J ends lost 2 bases and 1 base, in that order; junction bases with no gene match: 4. The CDR3 is 15 residues long. CDR1 and CDR2 (germline): MNHNS, SASEGT.

The J gene is TRBJ1-2, the V gene TRBV19; possibly TRBD1 for D (5 bases). The V end lost 5 bases, the J end lost 4 bases, and 14 bases lay between the germline ends. CDR1 and CDR2 from the germline V gene are LNHDA and SQIVND (reference sequence). CDR3 length equals 14 residues. The CDR3 bases are TGTGCCAGTAGTTCCTACAGCGGGGCCTATGGCTACACCTTC. Protein product: CASSSYSGAYGYTF.

The chain has TRBV6-4 and TRBJ2-2; 8 positions match TRBD2. V lost 3 bases to trimming and J lost 0 bases; unmatched junction nucleotides: 3. Germline V gives CDR1 MRHNA, CDR2 SNTAGT. CDR3 length equals 16 residues. The chain's CDR3 is CASSESGSTNTGELFF. In DNA form, the CDR3 reads TGTGCCAGCAGTGAAAGCGGGAGCACGAACACCGGGGAGCTGTTTTTT.

This clone is labeled medium-sized. The CDR3 region has the DNA TGCGCCAGCAGCCACCTAGGGCAGGGGATCTATGGCTACACCTTC. This gives the protein CASSHLGQGIYGYTF. The V and J genes are TRBV4-3 and TRBJ1-2; TRBD1 might be the D (6 bases). CDR1 is LGHNA and CDR2 is YSLEER in the germline V gene. The ends were cut back, 3 bases at V and 4 bases at J, with 15 bases in the middle. The CDR3 covers 15 residues.

The chain combines TRBV6-1 with TRBJ2-1, with 9 bases identical to TRBD1. The CDR3 is 16 residues long. CDR1 and CDR2 (germline): MNHNS, SASEGT. V shed 4 bases, J shed 2 bases, and the junction held 6 bases outside the gene matches. CDR3 DNA: TGTGCCAGCAGTGCCTCGACAGGGGGACCCTACAATGAGCAGTTCTTC. Protein: CASSASTGGPYNEQFF.

This rearrangement joins TRBV6-1 to TRBJ2-1; possible D gene TRBD2, 5 bases. The CDR3 runs to 16 residues. Germline values: CDR1 MNHNS, CDR2 SASEGT. V lost 2 bases, J lost 0 bases, and 11 bases lay in between. DNA of the CDR3: TGTGCCAGCAGTGAAACTGCTGAGGGCTCCTACAATGAGCAGTTCTTC. It yields the protein CASSETAEGSYNEQFF.

The gene calls are TRBV30 and TRBJ2-3; TRBD2 matches 10 bases. Germline trimming cut 3 bases from V and 5 bases from J; bases unmatched to any gene: 8. The CDR3 totals 15 residues. Germline-derived CDR1 and CDR2 are GTSNPN and SVGIG (reference sequence). The CDR3 DNA is TGTGCCTGGAGCGCCCTAGCGGGAGTTATAGATACGCAGTATTTT. Translated, it gives CAWSALAGVIDTQYF. Full variable domain (remainder filled in from reference TRBV30 and TRBJ2-3): SQTIHQWPATLVQPVGSPLSLECTVEGTSNPNLYWYRQAAGRGLQLLFYSVGIGQISSEVPQNLSASRPQDRQFILSSKKLLLSDSGFYLCAWSALAGVIDTQYFGPGTRLTVL.

The V and J genes are TRBV28 and TRBJ2-1, with 7 bases identical to TRBD1. This CDR3 is 10 amino acids long. The V segment lost 8 bases and the J segment 9 bases; nucleotides outside the gene matches: 1. CDR1 and CDR2 (germline): MDHEN, SYDVKM. The CDR3 loop reads CASGQAEQFF. The CDR3 DNA reads TGTGCCAGCGGACAGGCTGAGCAGTTCTTC.

The chain employs TRBV6-4 and TRBJ1-5; TRBD1 agrees at 7 bases. The CDR3 has 13 residues. The V gene's germline CDR1 is MRHNA and CDR2 SNTAGT. Unmatched junction bases numbered 4, after V lost 5 bases and J lost 6 bases. Here the CDR3 reads CASSYRGTQPQHF. The CDR3 nucleotides read TGTGCCAGCAGTTACAGGGGTACTCAGCCCCAGCATTTT.